A single sample gave rise to the 30 T cell receptor beta chains below, sequenced in a study of OX40 agonist ivuxolimab in advanced cancers. Some clones are missing from TCRdb's copy, which holds only in-frame ones; the method was immunoSEQ multiplex PCR. The sample lists some 64,000 clones, approximately 80% seen once, with 0.7% in the top ten. The material sequenced was CD4+ or CD8+ T cells sorted from blood, taken in a trial of the OX40 agonist ivuxolimab. The origin of the receptors is an adult with an advanced solid tumor such as melanoma, head and neck, liver or kidney cancer.

J is TRBJ2-2 and V is TRBV19; TRBD2 matches at 11 bases. Germline trimming cut 6 bases from V and 4 bases from J; bases unmatched to any gene: 7. The CDR3 covers 16 residues. The germline V gene encodes CDR1 LNHDA and CDR2 SQIVND (reference sequence). Here the CDR3 DNA reads TGTGCCAGTAGCACACTAGCGGGAGCGAGCACCGGGGAGCTGTTTTTT. Translated: CASSTLAGASTGELFF.

This clone was observed a handful of times. The chain carries TRBV20-1 and TRBJ2-2; D is uncertain. The CDR3 runs 11 residues. Trimming took off 4 bases at V and 5 bases at J, with 5 bases between the two ends. Germline CDR1 reads DFQATT; CDR2 reads SNEGSKA (reference sequence). CDR3 nucleotides: TGCAGTGCTAAAAGAACCGGGGAGCTGTTTTTT. Amino acids: CSAKRTGELFF.

The rearrangement uses TRBV4-1 and TRBJ1-4; possible D gene TRBD1, 5 bases. V lost 6 bases and J lost 6, with 14 bases in between. This CDR3 has 14 amino acids. Germline assignment: CDR1 MGHRA and CDR2 YSYEKL. CDR3 amino acids: CASSLQGRDEKLFF. CDR3 nucleotide sequence: TGCGCCAGCAGTCTTCAGGGAAGGGATGAAAAACTGTTTTTT.

On this clone: This CDR3 is also generated by other DNA sequences in the sample. The V call is TRBV30, the J call TRBJ2-3, with 8 nucleotides matching TRBD2. This CDR3 region has 14 residues. The V gene's germline CDR1 is GTSNPN and CDR2 SVGIG (reference sequence). The V gene end was trimmed by 3 bases and the J gene end by 6 bases; junction bases not matched to a gene: 8. This chain's CDR3 is CAWRDRTSRDTQYF. The DNA of the CDR3 is TGTGCCTGGAGAGACCGGACTAGCCGGGATACGCAGTATTTT.

V and J are TRBV4-2 and TRBJ2-5, with 7 positions matching TRBD1. Looked up from germline, CDR1 is LGHNA and CDR2 is YNFKEQ. The trim removed 3 bases at V and 7 bases at J, leaving 8 bases unmatched. The CDR3 contains 14 residues. CDR3: CASSHVTGVGTQYF. The CDR3 nucleotides read TGTGCCAGCAGCCACGTCACAGGGGTGGGGACCCAGTACTTC.

For this clone: A junction end diverges from the germline sequence, so it may reflect a read error. The V call is TRBV27, the J call TRBJ1-6; D is undetermined. CDR1 and CDR2 from the germline V gene are MNHEY and SMNVEV (reference sequence). The CDR3 consists of 13 residues. The CDR3 loop is CASSFTGNSPLHF. The CDR3 nucleotides are TGTGCCAGCAGTTTTACGGGGAATTCTCCCCTCCACTTT.

The rearrangement links TRBV7-2 to TRBJ1-5; D may be TRBD1 (6 bases). V shed 4 bases and J shed 4 bases, with 14 bases lying between them. Per the germline V gene, CDR1 is SGHTA and CDR2 is FQGNSA. The CDR3 sequence is 15 residues long. CDR3 coding DNA: TGTGCCAGCAGCTGGACCGGGACATCGAATCAGCCCCAGCATTTT. Encoded protein: CASSWTGTSNQPQHF.

This chain connects TRBV2 to TRBJ1-4; no reliable D call. This CDR3 comprises 11 residues. In germline, CDR1 is SNHLY, CDR2 FYNNEI. Deletions cut 4 bases from V and 4 bases from J, with 1 base between. The DNA of the CDR3 is TGTGCCAGCAGTGGTAATGAAAAACTGTTTTTT. Its protein product is CASSGNEKLFF.

This chain connects TRBV5-1 to TRBJ2-7; the match to TRBD1 covers 7 bases. Per germline, CDR1 SGHRS and CDR2 YFSETQ. The CDR3 is 13 amino acids. The V gene end was trimmed by 3 bases and the J gene end by 3 bases; junction bases not matched to a gene: 3. DNA of the CDR3: TGCGCCAGCAGCTCAGGGACAGACTACGAGCAGTACTTC. It specifies CASSSGTDYEQYF.

The chain recombines TRBV11-1 with TRBJ2-5; 7 positions match TRBD1. Germline assignment: CDR1 SGHAT and CDR2 FQDESV (reference sequence). With 1 base clipped from V and 5 bases from J, the junction kept 10 bases outside the gene matches. This CDR3 contains 16 residues. The CDR3 spells CASSLVGVGGSETQYF. CDR3 nucleotide sequence: TGTGCCAGCAGCTTAGTAGGCGTAGGGGGCTCCGAGACCCAGTACTTC.

The rearrangement uses TRBV9 and TRBJ2-7; D is possibly TRBD2 (7 bases). The CDR3 runs 14 residues. The V end lost 2 bases, the J end lost 6 bases, and 15 bases lay between the germline ends. Germline values: CDR1 SGDLS, CDR2 YYNGEE. The CDR3 DNA is TGTGCCAGCAGCGTCGGGGGGCCAAGATTCGAGCAGTACTTC. Translated: CASSVGGPRFEQYF.

This chain joins TRBV6-5 and TRBJ1-1; D perhaps matches TRBD1 (5 bases). Germline V gene sequence: CDR1 MNHEY, CDR2 SVGAGI. Trimming removed 4 bases from V and 10 bases from J, with 7 bases in between. This CDR3 region has 10 residues. DNA of the CDR3: TGTGCCAGCAGTTTTCAGGGAGCTTTCTTT. The encoded protein is CASSFQGAFF.

V gene TRBV5-1 combines with J gene TRBJ1-5; D remains ambiguous. Germline lookup yields CDR1 SGHRS and CDR2 YFSETQ. This CDR3 has 15 residues. Trimming stripped 0 bases from V and 4 bases from J, with 11 bases between. This chain's CDR3 is CASSLEGGFNQPQHF. CDR3 DNA sequence: TGCGCCAGCAGCTTGGAGGGTGGCTTTAATCAGCCCCAGCATTTT.

The count of this clone is one. The chain links TRBV30 to TRBJ2-7; the D call may be TRBD1 or TRBD2 (6 bases each). Per the germline V gene, CDR1 is GTSNPN and CDR2 is SVGIG (reference sequence). The germline V and J ends were trimmed by 2 bases and 0 bases, with 11 bases remaining between them. CDR3 size: 14 residues. The CDR3 spells CAWSKGGISYEQYF. DNA of the CDR3: TGTGCCTGGAGTAAAGGGGGGATCTCCTACGAGCAGTACTTC.

The chain recombines TRBV21-1 with TRBJ2-2; the table names TRBD1, a call not compared with the DNA. TRBV21-1 is annotated as a pseudogene. This CDR3 is 17 amino acids long. The CDR3 DNA reads TGTGCCAGCAGCAAAGAAGGGGGACAGGGAAAAACCGGGGAGCTGTTTTTT. Its protein is CASSKEGGQGKTGELFF.

This clone is a singleton in its sample. The chain carries TRBV18 and TRBJ1-1; D might be TRBD1 (6 bases). From germline, CDR1 is KGHSH and CDR2 LQKENI. The V gene lost 6 bases and the J gene lost 8 bases, with 13 bases spanning the gap. This CDR3 is 12 amino acids long. For the CDR3, the DNA is TGTGCCAGCTCCCAGGACAGAGAAGAAGCTTTCTTT. It translates to CASSQDREEAFF.

This rearrangement joins TRBV6-1 to TRBJ1-6; D unclear. Germline loops: CDR1 MNHNS, CDR2 SASEGT. This CDR3 spans 11 amino acids. Between the trimmed V and J ends, which lost 3 bases and 6 bases, there was a span of 0 bases. The CDR3 region is CASSDNSPLHF. DNA for the CDR3: TGTGCCAGCAGTGATAATTCACCCCTCCACTTT.

This clone showed up just once. The CDR3 reads CASSSGTAYNSPLHF. DNA of the CDR3: TGTGCCAGCAGCTCCGGGACAGCCTATAATTCACCCCTCCACTTT. The chain joins TRBV7-3 to TRBJ1-6; 7 nucleotides line up with TRBD1. Germline V gene lookup returns CDR1 SGHTA and CDR2 FQGTGA. The trim removed 4 bases at V and 2 bases at J, leaving 2 bases unmatched. The CDR3 extends over 15 amino acids.

The gene calls are TRBV6-1 and TRBJ1-1, with D perhaps TRBD1 (5 bases). Trimming cost V 2 bases and J 11 bases, with 9 bases left between them. This CDR3 contains 11 residues. CDR1 and CDR2 (germline): MNHNS, SASEGT. CDR3 coding DNA: TGTGCCAGCAGTGAATTAGGGGAGGCTTTCTTT. Its translation is CASSELGEAFF.

The chain recombines TRBV11-3 with TRBJ1-1; the match to TRBD1 covers 10 bases. The length of the CDR3 is 15 residues. The V and J ends lost 5 bases and 1 base, in that order; junction bases with no gene match: 4. The germline CDR1 and CDR2 sequences are SGHNT and YENEEA. This chain's CDR3 is CASSPGQGRNTEAFF. In nucleotides, the CDR3 is TGTGCCAGCAGCCCGGGACAGGGGAGGAACACTGAAGCTTTCTTT.

The chain recombines TRBV5-4 with TRBJ2-5, with D perhaps matching TRBD1 (5 bases). V was clipped by 4 bases and J by 5 bases, with 15 bases between them. Germline CDR1 reads SGHNT; CDR2 reads YYREEE (reference sequence). The CDR3 runs to 14 residues. CDR3 sequence: CASSVVGVIETQYF. The CDR3 DNA reads as TGTGCCAGCAGCGTGGTAGGGGTTATTGAGACCCAGTACTTC.

The chain has TRBV7-6 and TRBJ2-5, with unresolved D. The germline V and J ends were trimmed by 2 bases and 5 bases, with 9 bases remaining between them. The germline V gene has CDR1 SGHVS and CDR2 FNYEAQ. The CDR3 totals 13 residues. CDR3 bases: TGTGCCAGCAGCTTACTAGGGATCGAGACCCAGTACTTC. It translates to CASSLLGIETQYF.

The chain employs TRBV6-6 and TRBJ2-7; TRBD2 might be the D (5 bases). The CDR3 is 13 residues long. Trimming stripped 11 bases from V and 2 bases from J, with 16 bases between. Looked up from germline, CDR1 is MNHNY and CDR2 is SVGAGI (reference sequence). CDR3 amino acids: CAASGGVPYEQYF. The CDR3, as DNA: TGTGCCGCCAGCGGTGGCGTACCCTACGAGCAGTACTTC.

V is TRBV11-2 and J is TRBJ2-6, with a weak D call TRBD1 (6 bases). From germline, CDR1 is SGHAT and CDR2 FQNNGV. Trimming left V 3 bases short and J 3 bases short, with 21 bases between. The length of the CDR3 is 19 residues. The CDR3 reads CASSLRPGQRVYGANVLTF. The CDR3 DNA reads as TGTGCCAGCAGCTTGAGGCCCGGACAGAGAGTCTATGGGGCCAACGTCCTGACTTTC.

This sequence joins TRBV18 and TRBJ2-7; D assignment may be TRBD1 or TRBD2 (6 bases each). Germline CDR1 and CDR2: KGHSH and LQKENI. Trimming left V 1 base short and J 6 bases short, with 16 bases between. The CDR3 sequence is 15 residues long. The CDR3 protein is CASSPRRAGEAEQYF. The CDR3 nucleotides are TGTGCCAGCTCACCACGGCGCGCAGGGGAGGCCGAGCAGTACTTC.

The chain carries TRBV2 and TRBJ2-3; D unresolved. CDR3 length: 12 residues. Germline lookup yields CDR1 SNHLY and CDR2 FYNNEI. Deletions cut 4 bases from V and 6 bases from J, with 8 bases between. For the CDR3, the DNA is TGTGCCAGCAGTGGGGGTGGGGATACGCAGTATTTT. This sequence encodes CASSGGGDTQYF.

The CDR3 spells CASSEYRDSAYNEQFF. The DNA of the CDR3 is TGCGCCAGCAGTGAATACCGGGACTCTGCCTACAATGAGCAGTTCTTC. The V and J genes are TRBV10-1 and TRBJ2-1; D possibly corresponds to TRBD2 (6 bases). CDR1 and CDR2 (germline): WNHNN, SYGVQD (reference sequence). This CDR3 region has 16 residues. V lost 3 bases, J lost 2 bases, and 14 bases lay in between.

The V gene is TRBV4-1, the J gene TRBJ1-1; TRBD1 matches 10 bases. With V trimmed by 3 bases and J by 4 bases, 5 bases remained unmatched. The germline V gene has CDR1 MGHRA and CDR2 YSYEKL. CDR3 size: 15 residues. In nucleotides, the CDR3 is TGCGCCAGCAGCCAGACCGGGACAGGGGCCACTGAAGCTTTCTTT. Residues: CASSQTGTGATEAFF.

The chain combines TRBV11-2 with TRBJ2-5; D gene unclear. The CDR3 length is 11 residues. Germline CDR1 reads SGHAT; CDR2 reads FQNNGV. Trimming pared 6 bases from V and 4 bases from J, leaving 6 bases between. The CDR3 spells CASRIGETQYF. CDR3 DNA: TGTGCCAGCAGGATCGGAGAGACCCAGTACTTC.

The chain links TRBV7-9 to TRBJ1-4, with D maybe TRBD1 (6 bases). Deletions cut 5 bases from V and 5 bases from J, with 9 bases between. Germline V gives CDR1 SEHNR, CDR2 FQNEAQ (reference sequence). The CDR3 contains 13 residues. The chain's CDR3 is CASSNDRNEKLFF. CDR3 DNA: TGTGCCAGCAGCAACGACAGGAATGAAAAACTGTTTTTT.